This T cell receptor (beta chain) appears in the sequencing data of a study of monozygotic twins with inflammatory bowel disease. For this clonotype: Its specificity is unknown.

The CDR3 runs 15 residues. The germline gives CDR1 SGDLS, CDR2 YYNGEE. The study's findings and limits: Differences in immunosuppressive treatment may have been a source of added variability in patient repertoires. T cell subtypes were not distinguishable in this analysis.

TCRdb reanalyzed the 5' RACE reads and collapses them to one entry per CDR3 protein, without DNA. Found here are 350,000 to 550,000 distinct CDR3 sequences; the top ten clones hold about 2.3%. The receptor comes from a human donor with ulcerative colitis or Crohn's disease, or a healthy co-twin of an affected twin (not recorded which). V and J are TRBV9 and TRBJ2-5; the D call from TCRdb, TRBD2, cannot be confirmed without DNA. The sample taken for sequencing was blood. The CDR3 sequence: CASSVELANEETQYF.